This T cell receptor beta chain was sequenced during a study of blood T cell repertoires in COVID-19. Here immunoSEQ multiplex PCR was the method, and the copy in TCRdb shows in-frame clones only, minus some. The sample yields 85,000 to 100,000 clones, 86% seen once. Germline V CDR1 and CDR2: LNHDA, SQIVND (reference sequence). V gave up 6 bases and J gave up 1 base, with 16 bases separating them. The CDR3 runs 16 residues. Sequencing was done on a sample of peripheral blood. The sequence was collected from a woman aged 60-75 years in a cohort sampled during active or convalescent COVID-19. This chain connects TRBV19 to TRBJ2-4; D perhaps matches TRBD1 (6 bases). The CDR3 sequence: CASRAQGFVAKNIQYF. The CDR3 nucleotides read TGTGCCAGTAGGGCCCAGGGGTTTGTTGCCAAAAACATTCAGTACTTC.